The text below deals with one T cell receptor beta chain. This entry belongs to a study of blood T cell repertoires in COVID-19. Overall study context: The origin of the acute and convalescent COVID-19 samples was the United States, Italy and Spain.

This CDR3 has 16 residues. From germline, CDR1 is MGHRA and CDR2 YSYEKL. V lost 0 bases to trimming and J lost 2 bases, with 14 bases between them. Per the original data handling: Estimates of nucleated cell counts were drawn from the amplification of reference gene primers. The assay was immunoSEQ multiplex PCR, and TCRdb's table has in-frame clones only and misses some. V and J calls and clone size follow that table, whereas D and trimming were derived from the DNA. The sample records 100,000 to 150,000 clones, approximately 85% being singletons. The sequenced sample was peripheral blood. The TCR was taken from a man aged 30 to 39 with COVID-19, enrolled during active disease. The chain employs TRBV4-1 and TRBJ2-7; the D gene is possibly TRBD1 (6 bases). CDR3 amino acids: CASSQDSAGVAYEQYF. The CDR3 DNA follows: TGCGCCAGCAGCCAAGATTCAGCAGGGGTAGCCTACGAGCAGTACTTC.